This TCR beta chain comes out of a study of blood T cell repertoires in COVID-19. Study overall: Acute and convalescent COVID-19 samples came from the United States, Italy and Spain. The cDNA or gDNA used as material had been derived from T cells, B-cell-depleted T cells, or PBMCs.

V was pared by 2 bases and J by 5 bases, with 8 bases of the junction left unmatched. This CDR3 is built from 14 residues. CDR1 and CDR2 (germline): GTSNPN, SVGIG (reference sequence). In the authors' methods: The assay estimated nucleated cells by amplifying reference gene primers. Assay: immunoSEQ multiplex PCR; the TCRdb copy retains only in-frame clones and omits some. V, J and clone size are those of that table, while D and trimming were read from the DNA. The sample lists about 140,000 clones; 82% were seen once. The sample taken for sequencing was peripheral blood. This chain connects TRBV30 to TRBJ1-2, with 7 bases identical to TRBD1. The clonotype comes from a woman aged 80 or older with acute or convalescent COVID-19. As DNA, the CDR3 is TGTGCCTGGAGTAACCGGGACAGCCCTTATGGCTACACCTTC. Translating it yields CAWSNRDSPYGYTF.